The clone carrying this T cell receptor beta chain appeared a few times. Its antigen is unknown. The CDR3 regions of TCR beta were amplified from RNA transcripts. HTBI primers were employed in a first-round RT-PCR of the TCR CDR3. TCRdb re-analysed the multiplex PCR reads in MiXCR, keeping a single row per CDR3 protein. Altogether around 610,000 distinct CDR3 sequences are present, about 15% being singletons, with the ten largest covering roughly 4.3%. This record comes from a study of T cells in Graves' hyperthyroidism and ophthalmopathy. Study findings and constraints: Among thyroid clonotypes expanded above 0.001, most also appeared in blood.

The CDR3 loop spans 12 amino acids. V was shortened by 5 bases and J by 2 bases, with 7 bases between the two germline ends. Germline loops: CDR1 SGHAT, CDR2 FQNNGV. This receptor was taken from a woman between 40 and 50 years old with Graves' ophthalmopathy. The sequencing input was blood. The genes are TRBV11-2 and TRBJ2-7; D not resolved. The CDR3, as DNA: TGTGCCAGCAGCCCTTCCGCCTACGAGCAGTACTTC. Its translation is CASSPSAYEQYF.